The T cell receptor (beta chain) under discussion was sequenced for a study of T cells after yellow fever vaccination. Study summary: SMART-Seq v4 Ultra Low Input handled preparation of low-cell-number fractions. Whole-study findings and limits: Abundant clonotypes (contaminants from the bulk population) could be present in FACS-sorted repertoires. The booster response re-showed most primary clones: more than 95% CD4, over 80% CD8.

Regarding this clonotype: Antigen specificity is unknown.

Researchers made TCR cDNA using 5'RACE template switching, and this step added a universal primer site and UMIs. TCRdb analysed the 5' RACE reads with MiXCR anew, one entry per CDR3 protein. The sample shows about 550,000 distinct CDR3 sequences, 15% to 20% of them seen only once. V lost 0 bases to trimming and J lost 10 bases; unmatched junction nucleotides: 7. Germline values: CDR1 SGHNT, CDR2 YENEEA. There are 15 residues in the CDR3. The source is a man aged 30 to 45 who received the YFV17D yellow fever vaccine. The sample was PBMCs, taken 15 days after the yellow fever booster vaccination. V gene TRBV11-3 combines with J gene TRBJ2-2; TRBD2 agrees at 8 bases. The CDR3 region is CASSLDSGDLKELFF. Written as DNA, the CDR3 is TGTGCCAGCAGCTTAGATAGCGGGGATCTGAAGGAGCTGTTTTTT. The full variable domain, in which reference TRBV11-3 and TRBJ2-2 provide the parts outside the CDR3, is EAGVVQSPRYKIIEKKQPVAFWCNPISGHNTLYWYLQNLGQGPELLIRYENEEAVDDSQLPKDRFSAERLKGVDSTLKIQPAELGDSAVYLCASSLDSGDLKELFFGEGSRLTVL.